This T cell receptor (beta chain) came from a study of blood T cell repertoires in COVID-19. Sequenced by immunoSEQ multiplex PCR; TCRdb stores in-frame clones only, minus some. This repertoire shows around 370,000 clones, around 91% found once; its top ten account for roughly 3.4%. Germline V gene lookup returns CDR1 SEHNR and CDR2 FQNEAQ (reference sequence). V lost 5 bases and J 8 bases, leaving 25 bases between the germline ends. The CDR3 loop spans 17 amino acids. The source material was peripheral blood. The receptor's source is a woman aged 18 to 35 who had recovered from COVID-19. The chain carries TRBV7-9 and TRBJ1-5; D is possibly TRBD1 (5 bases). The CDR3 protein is CASSQQAGGGFGEPQHF. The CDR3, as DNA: TGTGCCAGCAGCCAACAGGCGGGTGGGGGGTTTGGTGAGCCCCAGCATTTT.